One and the same sample provided the 10 T cell receptor beta chains below, sequenced in a study of T cell responses to AZD1222 COVID-19 vaccine. Repertoires were generated with immunoSEQ multiplex PCR, while TCRdb's copy carries only in-frame clones and drops some. The sample has approximately 180,000 clones, approximately 90% seen once; the top ten hold roughly 4.3%. Here the sequenced sample was peripheral blood, taken 28 days after the second dose of the MenACWY control vaccine. Receptors originate from an adult who received the MenACWY meningococcal vaccine as a control.

V and J are TRBV24-1 and TRBJ2-1, with D perhaps matching TRBD2 (5 bases). The length of the CDR3 is 17 residues. CDR1 is KGHDR and CDR2 is SFDVKD in the germline V gene. V was shortened by 9 bases and J by 0 bases, with 20 bases between the two germline ends. CDR3: CATSLPSGVSSYNEQFF. The CDR3 nucleotides read TGTGCCACCTCTCTTCCCTCCGGGGTTAGCTCCTACAATGAGCAGTTCTTC.

V is TRBV14 and J is TRBJ2-5; 12 bases line up with TRBD2. After removal of 3 bases from V and 5 bases from J, the junction contained 13 bases not matched to a gene. This CDR3 is built from 18 residues. Germline CDR1 is SGHDN and CDR2 is FVKESK. The DNA for the CDR3 is TGTGCCAGCAGCCATCGCCTGACTAGCGGGAGCGGTACGGAGACCCAGTACTTC. Translated, it gives CASSHRLTSGSGTETQYF.

J is TRBJ2-1 and V is TRBV7-9; TRBD2 might be the D (7 bases). V was shortened by 5 bases and J by 10 bases, with 18 bases between the two germline ends. This CDR3 is 14 amino acids long. The germline CDR1 and CDR2 sequences are SEHNR and FQNEAQ (reference sequence). CDR3 sequence: CASSPGGGREEQFF. For the CDR3, the DNA is TGTGCCAGCAGCCCTGGGGGGGGCCGTGAGGAGCAGTTCTTC.

The genes are TRBV10-1 and TRBJ1-1, with TRBD1 matching 10 bases. The junction had 2 bases not matched to a gene; V was cut back by 3 bases and J by 4 bases. This CDR3 region has 14 residues. Germline V gives CDR1 WNHNN, CDR2 SYGVQD (reference sequence). The CDR3 DNA reads TGCGCCAGCAGTGACGGGACAGGGGTCACTGAAGCTTTCTTT. Translating gives CASSDGTGVTEAFF.

The chain combines TRBV30 with TRBJ1-5; D is perhaps TRBD1 (6 bases). CDR1 is GTSNPN and CDR2 is SVGIG in the germline V gene (reference sequence). V lost 0 bases, J lost 5 bases, and 14 bases lay in between. The CDR3 covers 15 residues. The CDR3 here is CAWSVPGVSYQPQHF. CDR3 DNA: TGTGCCTGGAGTGTACCAGGGGTTTCATATCAGCCCCAGCATTTT.

This clone was seen just once. The chain has TRBV2 and TRBJ2-7; 12 positions match TRBD2. Germline values: CDR1 SNHLY, CDR2 FYNNEI. The CDR3 is made up of 19 amino acids. V was pared by 6 bases and J by 0 bases, with 15 bases of the junction left unmatched. The CDR3 nucleotides are TGTGCCAGCAGGGCGACCGTTGGGCTAGCGGGGGGGAGCTCCTACGAGCAGTACTTC. This codes for CASRATVGLAGGSSYEQYF.

The chain employs TRBV5-5 and TRBJ1-3; D ambiguous. V dropped 2 bases and J dropped 0 bases, with 9 bases sitting between them. Germline assignment: CDR1 SGHKS and CDR2 YYEKEE (reference sequence). CDR3 size: 15 residues. For the CDR3, the DNA is TGTGCCAGCAGCTTAACAGACCTCTCTGGAAACACCATATATTTT. This sequence encodes CASSLTDLSGNTIYF.

This chain links TRBV6-5 with TRBJ1-2; 10 bases fit TRBD1. V gave up 6 bases and J gave up 8 bases; unmatched junction bases: 0. The germline gives CDR1 MNHEY, CDR2 SVGAGI. The CDR3 is 11 residues long. This CDR3 is CASRTGGGYTF. The CDR3 DNA sequence: TGTGCCAGCAGGACAGGGGGCGGCTACACCTTC.

The chain has TRBV20-1 and TRBJ2-3; D is uncertain. CDR3 size: 11 residues. Trimming pared 2 bases from V and 2 bases from J, leaving 2 bases between. The germline V gene encodes CDR1 DFQATT and CDR2 SNEGSKA (reference sequence). CDR3 DNA sequence: TGCAGTGCTAGATCCACAGATACGCAGTATTTT. It translates to CSARSTDTQYF.

V gene TRBV21-1 combines with J gene TRBJ2-2; the DNA was not compared with TRBD2, the D call given in the table. TRBV21-1 is reported as a pseudogene. The CDR3 is 17 amino acids. For the CDR3, the DNA is TGTGCCAGCAGCTCCCGGGGTAGCGGGAGGAACACCGGGGAGCTGTTTTTT. This translates into CASSSRGSGRNTGELFF.